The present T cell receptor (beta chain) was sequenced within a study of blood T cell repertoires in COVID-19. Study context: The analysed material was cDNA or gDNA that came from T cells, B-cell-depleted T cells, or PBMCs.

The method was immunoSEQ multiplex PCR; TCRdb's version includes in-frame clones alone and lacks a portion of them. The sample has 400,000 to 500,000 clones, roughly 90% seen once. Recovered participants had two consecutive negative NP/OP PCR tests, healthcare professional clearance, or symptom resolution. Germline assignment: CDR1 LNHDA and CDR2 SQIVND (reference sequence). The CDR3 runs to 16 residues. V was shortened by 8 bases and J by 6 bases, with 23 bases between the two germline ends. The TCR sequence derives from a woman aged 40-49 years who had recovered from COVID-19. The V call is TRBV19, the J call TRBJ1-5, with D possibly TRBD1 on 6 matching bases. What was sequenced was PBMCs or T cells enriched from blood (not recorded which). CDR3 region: CASGHRVGRGSQPQHF. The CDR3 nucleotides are TGTGCCAGTGGCCACCGGGTCGGCAGGGGTTCTCAGCCCCAGCATTTT.